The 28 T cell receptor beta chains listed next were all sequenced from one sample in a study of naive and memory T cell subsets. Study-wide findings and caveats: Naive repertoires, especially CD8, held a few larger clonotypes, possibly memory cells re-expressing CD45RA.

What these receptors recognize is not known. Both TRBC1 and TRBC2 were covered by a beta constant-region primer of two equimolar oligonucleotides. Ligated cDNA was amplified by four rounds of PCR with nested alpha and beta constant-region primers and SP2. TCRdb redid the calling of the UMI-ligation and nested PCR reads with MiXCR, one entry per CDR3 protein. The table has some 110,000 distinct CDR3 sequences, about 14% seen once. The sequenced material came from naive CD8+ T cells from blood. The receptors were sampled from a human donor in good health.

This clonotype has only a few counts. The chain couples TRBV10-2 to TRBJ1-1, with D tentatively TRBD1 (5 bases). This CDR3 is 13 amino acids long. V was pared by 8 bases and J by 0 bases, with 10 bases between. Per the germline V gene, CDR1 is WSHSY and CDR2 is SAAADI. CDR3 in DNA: TGCGCCAGCGGGGCAGGTATGAACACTGAAGCTTTCTTT. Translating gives CASGAGMNTEAFF.

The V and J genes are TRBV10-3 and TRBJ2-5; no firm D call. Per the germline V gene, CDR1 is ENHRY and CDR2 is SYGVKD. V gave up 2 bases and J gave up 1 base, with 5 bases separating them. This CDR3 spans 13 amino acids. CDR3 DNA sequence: TGTGCCATCAGTGAGGGGATCCAAGAGACCCAGTACTTC. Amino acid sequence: CAISEGIQETQYF.

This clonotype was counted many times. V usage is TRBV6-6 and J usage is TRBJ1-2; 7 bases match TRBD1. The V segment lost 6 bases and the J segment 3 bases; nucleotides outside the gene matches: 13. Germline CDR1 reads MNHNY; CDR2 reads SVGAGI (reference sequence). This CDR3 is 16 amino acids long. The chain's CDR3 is CASSNDAGTADYGYTF. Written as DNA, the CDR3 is TGTGCCAGCAGCAACGACGCCGGGACAGCTGACTATGGCTACACCTTC.

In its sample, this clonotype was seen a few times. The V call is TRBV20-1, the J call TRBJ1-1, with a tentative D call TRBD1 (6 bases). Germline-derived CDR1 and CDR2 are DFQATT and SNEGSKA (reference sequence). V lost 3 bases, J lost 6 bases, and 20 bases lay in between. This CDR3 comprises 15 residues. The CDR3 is CSASPKLQGFAEAFF. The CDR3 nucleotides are TGCAGTGCTAGTCCCAAGTTACAGGGCTTCGCTGAAGCTTTCTTT.

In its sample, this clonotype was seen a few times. The DNA for the CDR3 is TGTGCCAGCAGCTTCGGGTTGGGGGAGCAGTACTTC. The encoded protein is CASSFGLGEQYF. The chain recombines TRBV5-4 with TRBJ2-7, with D uncertain. The CDR3 runs to 12 residues. In germline, CDR1 is SGHNT, CDR2 YYREEE (reference sequence). The ends were cut back, 2 bases at V and 7 bases at J, with 10 bases in the middle.

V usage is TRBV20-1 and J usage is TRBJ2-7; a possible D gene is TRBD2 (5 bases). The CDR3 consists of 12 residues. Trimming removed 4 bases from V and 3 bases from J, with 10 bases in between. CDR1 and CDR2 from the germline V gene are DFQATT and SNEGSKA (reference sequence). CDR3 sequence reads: CSAKRFDYEQYF. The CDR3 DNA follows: TGCAGTGCTAAGCGGTTCGACTACGAGCAGTACTTC.

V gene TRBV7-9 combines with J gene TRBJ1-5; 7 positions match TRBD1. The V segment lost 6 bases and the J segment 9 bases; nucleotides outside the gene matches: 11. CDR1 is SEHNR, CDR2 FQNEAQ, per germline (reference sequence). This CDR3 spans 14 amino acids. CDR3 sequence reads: CASSGGTVWLPQHF. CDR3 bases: TGTGCCAGCAGTGGAGGGACAGTGTGGTTGCCCCAGCATTTT.

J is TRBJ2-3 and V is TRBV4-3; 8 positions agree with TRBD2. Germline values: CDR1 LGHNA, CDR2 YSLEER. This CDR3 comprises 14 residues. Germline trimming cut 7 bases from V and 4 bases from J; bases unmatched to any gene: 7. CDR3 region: CASTQREWSDTQYF. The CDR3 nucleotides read TGCGCCAGCACCCAGCGGGAGTGGTCAGATACGCAGTATTTT.

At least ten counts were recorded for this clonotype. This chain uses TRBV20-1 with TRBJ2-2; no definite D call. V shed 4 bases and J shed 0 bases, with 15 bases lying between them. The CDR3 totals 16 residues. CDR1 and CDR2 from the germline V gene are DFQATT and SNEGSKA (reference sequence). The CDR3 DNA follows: TGCAGTGCTACCGTCAGACCCATATCGAACACCGGGGAGCTGTTTTTT. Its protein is CSATVRPISNTGELFF.

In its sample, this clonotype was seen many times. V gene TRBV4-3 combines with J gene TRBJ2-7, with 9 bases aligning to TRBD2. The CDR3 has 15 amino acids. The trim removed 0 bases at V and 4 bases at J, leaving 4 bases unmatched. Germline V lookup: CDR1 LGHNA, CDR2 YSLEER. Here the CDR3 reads CASSQERGGSYEQYF. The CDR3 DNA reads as TGCGCCAGCAGCCAAGAGCGGGGGGGGTCTTACGAGCAGTACTTC.

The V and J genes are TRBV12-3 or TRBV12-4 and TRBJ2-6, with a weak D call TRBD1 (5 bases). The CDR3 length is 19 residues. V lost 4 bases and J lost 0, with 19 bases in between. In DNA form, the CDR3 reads TGTGCCAGCAGTTCCCCCCTTGAAGGGGCAGGCTCTGGGGCCAACGTCCTGACTTTC. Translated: CASSSPLEGAGSGANVLTF.

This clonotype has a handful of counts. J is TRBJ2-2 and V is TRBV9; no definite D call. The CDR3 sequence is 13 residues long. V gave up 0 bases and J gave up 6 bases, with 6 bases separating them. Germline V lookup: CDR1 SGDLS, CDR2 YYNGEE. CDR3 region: CASSVGSSGELFF. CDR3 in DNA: TGTGCCAGCAGCGTAGGGTCGTCCGGGGAGCTGTTTTTT.

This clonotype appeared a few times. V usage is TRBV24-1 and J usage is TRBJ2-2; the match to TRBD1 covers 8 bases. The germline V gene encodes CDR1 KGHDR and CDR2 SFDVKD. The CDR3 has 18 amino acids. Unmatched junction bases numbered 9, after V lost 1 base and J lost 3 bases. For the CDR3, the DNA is TGTGCCACCAGTGATTTTCTTGGACAGGGTCCCGACACCGGGGAGCTGTTTTTT. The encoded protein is CATSDFLGQGPDTGELFF.

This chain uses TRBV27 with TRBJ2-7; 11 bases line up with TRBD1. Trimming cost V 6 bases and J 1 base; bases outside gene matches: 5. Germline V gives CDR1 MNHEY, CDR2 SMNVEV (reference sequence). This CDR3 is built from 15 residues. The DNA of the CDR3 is TGTGCCAGCAGGGGACAGGGGGATATTTCCTACGAGCAGTACTTC. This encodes CASRGQGDISYEQYF.

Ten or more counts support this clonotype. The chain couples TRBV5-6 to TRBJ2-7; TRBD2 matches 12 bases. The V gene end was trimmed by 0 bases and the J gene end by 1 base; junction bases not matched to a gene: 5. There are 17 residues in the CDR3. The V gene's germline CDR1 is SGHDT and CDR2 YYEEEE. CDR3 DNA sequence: TGTGCCAGCAGCTTGGGACTAGCGGGAGTGATGTCCTACGAGCAGTACTTC. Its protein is CASSLGLAGVMSYEQYF.

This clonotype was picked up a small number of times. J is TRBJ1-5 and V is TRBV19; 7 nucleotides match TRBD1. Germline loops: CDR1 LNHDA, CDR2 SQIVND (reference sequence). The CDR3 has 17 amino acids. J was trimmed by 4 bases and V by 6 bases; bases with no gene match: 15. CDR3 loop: CASRSNRDRQRNQPQHF. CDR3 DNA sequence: TGTGCCAGTAGATCAAATCGGGACAGACAGAGGAATCAGCCCCAGCATTTT.

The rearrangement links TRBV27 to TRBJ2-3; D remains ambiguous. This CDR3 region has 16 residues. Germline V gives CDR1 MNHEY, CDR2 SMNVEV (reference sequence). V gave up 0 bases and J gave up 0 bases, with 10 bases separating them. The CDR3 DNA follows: TGTGCCAGCAGTTTATCCTGGCAGACTAGCACAGATACGCAGTATTTT. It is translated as CASSLSWQTSTDTQYF.

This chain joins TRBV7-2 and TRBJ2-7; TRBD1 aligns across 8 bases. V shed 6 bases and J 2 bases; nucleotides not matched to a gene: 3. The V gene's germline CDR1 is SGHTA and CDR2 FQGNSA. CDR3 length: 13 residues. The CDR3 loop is CASSTDRAYEQYF. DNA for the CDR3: TGTGCCAGCAGTACGGACAGGGCCTACGAGCAGTACTTC.

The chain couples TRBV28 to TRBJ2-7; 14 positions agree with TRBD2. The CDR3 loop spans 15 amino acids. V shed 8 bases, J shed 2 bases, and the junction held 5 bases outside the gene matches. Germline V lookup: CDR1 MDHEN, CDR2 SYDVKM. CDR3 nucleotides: TGTGCCAGCCGACTAGCGGGAGGGAAGACCTACGAGCAGTACTTC. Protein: CASRLAGGKTYEQYF.

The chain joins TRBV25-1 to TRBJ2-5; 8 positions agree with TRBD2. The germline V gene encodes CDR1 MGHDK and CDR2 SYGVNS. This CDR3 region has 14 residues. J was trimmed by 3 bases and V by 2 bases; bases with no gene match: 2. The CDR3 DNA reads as TGTGCCAGCAGTGAAGGTAGCGGGAAAGAGACCCAGTACTTC. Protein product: CASSEGSGKETQYF.

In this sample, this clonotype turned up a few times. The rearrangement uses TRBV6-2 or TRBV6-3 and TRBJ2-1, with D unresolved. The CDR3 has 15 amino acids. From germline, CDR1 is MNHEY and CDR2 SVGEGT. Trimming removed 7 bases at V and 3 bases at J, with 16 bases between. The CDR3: CASTPSAAYYNEQFF. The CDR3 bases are TGTGCCAGCACCCCCTCGGCGGCTTACTACAATGAGCAGTTCTTC.

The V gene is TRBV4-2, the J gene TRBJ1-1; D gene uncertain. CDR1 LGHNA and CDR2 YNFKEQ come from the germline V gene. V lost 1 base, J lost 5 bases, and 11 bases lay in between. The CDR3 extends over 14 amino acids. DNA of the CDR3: TGTGCCAGCAGCCAAGTGGGTACGACGACTGAAGCTTTCTTT. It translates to CASSQVGTTTEAFF.

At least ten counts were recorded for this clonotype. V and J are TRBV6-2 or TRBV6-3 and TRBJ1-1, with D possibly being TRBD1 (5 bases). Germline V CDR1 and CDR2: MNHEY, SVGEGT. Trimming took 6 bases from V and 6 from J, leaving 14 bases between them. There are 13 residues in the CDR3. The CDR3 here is CASRPFLTAEAFF. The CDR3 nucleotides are TGTGCCAGCAGACCTTTCTTGACAGCTGAAGCTTTCTTT.

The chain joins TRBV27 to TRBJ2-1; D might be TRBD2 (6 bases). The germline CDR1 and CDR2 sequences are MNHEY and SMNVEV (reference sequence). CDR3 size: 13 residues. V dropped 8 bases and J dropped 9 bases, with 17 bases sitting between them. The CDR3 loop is CASAIGLAAEQFF. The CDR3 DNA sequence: TGTGCCAGCGCGATAGGTTTAGCGGCTGAGCAGTTCTTC.

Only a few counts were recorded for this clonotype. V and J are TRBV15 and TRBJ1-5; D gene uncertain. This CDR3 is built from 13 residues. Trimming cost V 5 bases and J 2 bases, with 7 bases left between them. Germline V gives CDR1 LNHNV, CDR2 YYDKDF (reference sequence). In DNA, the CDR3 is TGTGCCACCAGCCCCTCAGGCAATCAGCCCCAGCATTTT. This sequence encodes CATSPSGNQPQHF. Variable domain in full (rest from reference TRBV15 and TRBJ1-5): DAMVIQNPRYQVTQFGKPVTLSCSQTLNHNVMYWYQQKSSQAPKLLFHYYDKDFNNEADTPDNFQSRRPNTSFCFLDIRSPGLGDTAMYLCATSPSGNQPQHFGDGTRLSIL.

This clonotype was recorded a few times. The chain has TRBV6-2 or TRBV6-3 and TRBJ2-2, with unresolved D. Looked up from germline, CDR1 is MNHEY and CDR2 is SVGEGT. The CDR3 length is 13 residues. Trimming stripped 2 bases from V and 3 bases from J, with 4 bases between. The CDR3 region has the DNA TGTGCCAGCAGTTACGCGGACACCGGGGAGCTGTTTTTT. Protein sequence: CASSYADTGELFF.

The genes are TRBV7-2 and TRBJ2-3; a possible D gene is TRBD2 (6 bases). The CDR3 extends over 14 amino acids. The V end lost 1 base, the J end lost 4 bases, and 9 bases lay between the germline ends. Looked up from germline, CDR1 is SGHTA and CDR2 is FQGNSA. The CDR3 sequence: CASSLGGGADTQYF. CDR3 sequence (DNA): TGTGCCAGCAGCTTAGGGGGCGGGGCAGATACGCAGTATTTT.

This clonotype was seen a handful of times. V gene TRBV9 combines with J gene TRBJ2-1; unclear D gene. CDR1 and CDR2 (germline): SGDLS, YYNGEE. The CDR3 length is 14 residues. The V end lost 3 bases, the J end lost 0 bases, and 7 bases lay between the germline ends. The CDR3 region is CASSGPASYNEQFF. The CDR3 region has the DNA TGTGCCAGCAGCGGGCCGGCCTCCTACAATGAGCAGTTCTTC.